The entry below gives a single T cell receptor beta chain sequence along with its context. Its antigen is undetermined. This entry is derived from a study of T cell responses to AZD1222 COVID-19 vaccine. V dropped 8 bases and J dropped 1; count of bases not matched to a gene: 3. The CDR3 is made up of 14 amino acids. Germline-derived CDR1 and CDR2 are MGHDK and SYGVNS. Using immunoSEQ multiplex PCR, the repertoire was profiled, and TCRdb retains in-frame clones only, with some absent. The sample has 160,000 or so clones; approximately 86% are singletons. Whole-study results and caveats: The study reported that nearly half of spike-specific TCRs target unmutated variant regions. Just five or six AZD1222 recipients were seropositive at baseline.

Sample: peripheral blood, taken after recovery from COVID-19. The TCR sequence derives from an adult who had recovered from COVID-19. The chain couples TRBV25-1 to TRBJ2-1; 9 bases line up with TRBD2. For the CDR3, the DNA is TGTGCCAGCGGCCTAGCGGGGTCCTACAATGAGCAGTTCTTC. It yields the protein CASGLAGSYNEQFF.